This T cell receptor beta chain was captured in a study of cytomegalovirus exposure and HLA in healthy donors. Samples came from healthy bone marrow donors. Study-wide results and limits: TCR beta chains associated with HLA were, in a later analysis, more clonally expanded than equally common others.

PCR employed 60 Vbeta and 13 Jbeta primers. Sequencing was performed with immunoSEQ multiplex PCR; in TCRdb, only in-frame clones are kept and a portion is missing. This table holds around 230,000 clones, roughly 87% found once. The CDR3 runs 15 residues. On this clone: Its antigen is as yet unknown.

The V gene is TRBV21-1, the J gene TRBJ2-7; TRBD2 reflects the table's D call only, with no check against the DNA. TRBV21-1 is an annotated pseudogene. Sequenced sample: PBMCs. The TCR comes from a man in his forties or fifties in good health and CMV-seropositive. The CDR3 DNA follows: TGTGCCAGCAGCAAAGGACTAGCGGGAGCCTACGAGCAGTACGTC. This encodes CASSKGLAGAYEQYV.